The clone carrying this T cell receptor (beta chain) was detected ten times or more. The entry originates in a study of Graves' ophthalmopathy and Graves' hyperthyroidism. As the template, RNA transcripts were used to amplify TCR beta CDR3 regions. Second-round multiplex PCR came after a first-round RT-PCR that employed HTBI primers. TCRdb reprocessed the multiplex PCR reads via MiXCR and lists one record per CDR3 protein. The sample holds just over 400,000 distinct CDR3 sequences, roughly 21% seen once. The diagnosis combined clinical symptoms, thyroxine, TRAb, thyroid ultrasound and orbital computed tomography scans. Germline CDR1 MNHEY, CDR2 SVGEGT. This CDR3 is 14 amino acids long. V lost 6 bases, J lost 0 bases, and 11 bases lay in between.

The receptor was derived from a woman aged 18-30 years with stable Graves' hyperthyroidism. The chain carries TRBV6-2 or TRBV6-3 and TRBJ1-2, with D hard to call. The sequenced material came from peripheral blood. Here the CDR3 reads CASSSTPANYGYTF. The CDR3 DNA is TGTGCCAGCAGCTCCACACCAGCTAACTATGGCTACACCTTC.